The clone carrying this T cell receptor (beta chain) was detected only a few times. Antigen: not known. The data originate from a study of response to subunit inactivated influenza vaccine. The CDR3 runs to 18 residues. From germline, CDR1 is SQVTM and CDR2 ANQGSEA. The trim removed 4 bases at V and 3 bases at J, leaving 11 bases unmatched. Via MiXCR, TCRdb re-called the RT-PCR reads, giving one row per CDR3 protein. This sample carries about 520,000 distinct CDR3 sequences, 11% of them seen once, and the ten largest clones take approximately 12%. Study outcomes and limitations: With each seasonal influenza vaccination, the authors suggested, few new T cells are recruited.

The sample in question was PBMCs from blood, obtained more than 35 days after vaccination. The source is a man in his fifties who received an inactivated influenza vaccine. The chain recombines TRBV29-1 with TRBJ2-1, with 14 nucleotides matching TRBD2. The chain's CDR3 is CSVVGTSGSRDHYNEQFF. DNA of the CDR3: TGCAGCGTTGTGGGGACTAGCGGGAGCCGGGACCACTACAATGAGCAGTTCTTC.